This entry lists 11 T cell receptor beta chains sequenced from one sample in a study of T cell responses to AZD1222 COVID-19 vaccine. Only in-frame clones appear in the TCRdb table, and some are missing; sequencing was by immunoSEQ multiplex PCR. The data show about 200,000 clones, about 93% seen once. The material was peripheral blood, obtained 28 days after the second AZD1222 dose. These receptors all stem from an adult who received the AZD1222 COVID-19 vaccine.

V gene TRBV6-1 combines with J gene TRBJ2-1; D gene ambiguous. The CDR3 loop spans 14 amino acids. From germline, CDR1 is MNHNS and CDR2 SASEGT. Trimming took off 3 bases at V and 5 bases at J, with 11 bases between the two ends. CDR3 nucleotide sequence: TGTGCCAGCAGTGACAGCTTGGGTGACAATGAGCAGTTCTTC. Translating it yields CASSDSLGDNEQFF.

This chain joins TRBV5-1 and TRBJ2-3, with D possibly TRBD1 on 6 matching bases. The germline gives CDR1 SGHRS, CDR2 YFSETQ. Trimming removed 6 bases at V and 0 bases at J, with 14 bases between. CDR3 size: 15 residues. The CDR3 reads CASTPDSSSTDTQYF. The CDR3 DNA is TGCGCCAGCACCCCGGACAGCAGCAGCACAGATACGCAGTATTTT.

This clone was recorded only once. The sample contains more than one DNA sequence encoding this CDR3. The chain combines TRBV7-3 with TRBJ1-3; no clear D gene. Between the trimmed V and J ends, which lost 5 bases and 4 bases, there was a span of 9 bases. This CDR3 is built from 13 residues. CDR1 and CDR2 (germline): SGHTA, FQGTGA. Here the CDR3 reads CASSPSTGNTIYF. The CDR3 bases are TGTGCCAGCAGCCCGTCAACGGGAAACACCATATATTTT.

The rearrangement joins TRBV5-4 to TRBJ2-7; either TRBD1 or TRBD2 may supply D (5 bases each). Germline V gene lookup returns CDR1 SGHNT and CDR2 YYREEE (reference sequence). The V end lost 4 bases, the J end lost 4 bases, and 18 bases lay between the germline ends. CDR3 length: 15 amino acids. In nucleotides, the CDR3 is TGTGCCAGCAGCACGACCGGGACCGTTGGGTACGAGCAGTACTTC. Encoded protein: CASSTTGTVGYEQYF.

In DNA form, the CDR3 reads TGTGCCAGCAGCCAATTACTACAGGGCAATCAGCCCCAGCATTTT. Translated, it gives CASSQLLQGNQPQHF. The chain links TRBV4-2 to TRBJ1-5; tentative D call: TRBD1 (5 bases). V was pared by 2 bases and J by 2 bases, with 10 bases between. This CDR3 spans 15 amino acids. Germline assignment: CDR1 LGHNA and CDR2 YNFKEQ.

This clone has only one observation. This sequence joins TRBV9 and TRBJ1-3, with D possibly matching TRBD1 (5 bases). The CDR3 is 15 residues long. Per the germline V gene, CDR1 is SGDLS and CDR2 is YYNGEE. V gave up 2 bases and J gave up 2 bases, with 11 bases separating them. Here the CDR3 reads CASSVGGGTGNTIYF. The CDR3 DNA reads as TGTGCCAGCAGCGTTGGTGGGGGGACTGGAAACACCATATATTTT.

This chain uses TRBV7-2 with TRBJ1-2, with D tentatively TRBD1 (6 bases). The CDR3 has 17 residues. V shed 0 bases and J shed 7 bases, with 21 bases lying between them. Germline V gene lookup returns CDR1 SGHTA and CDR2 FQGNSA. This CDR3 is CASSLASGRGESGGYTF. In DNA form, the CDR3 reads TGTGCCAGCAGCTTAGCGAGTGGGAGGGGGGAGAGTGGTGGCTACACCTTC.

The V and J genes are TRBV6-2 or TRBV6-3 and TRBJ1-5; D is ambiguous. The CDR3 contains 15 residues. Germline assignment: CDR1 MNHEY and CDR2 SVGEGT. V was shortened by 2 bases and J by 0 bases, with 8 bases between the two germline ends. This CDR3 is CASSYGIYSNQPQHF. The CDR3 DNA reads as TGTGCCAGCAGTTACGGGATATATAGCAATCAGCCCCAGCATTTT.

This clone came up once. V is TRBV3-1 (or the pseudogene TRBV3-2) and J is TRBJ1-1; D unclear. Germline CDR1 is LGHDT and CDR2 is YNNKEL (reference sequence). This CDR3 comprises 13 residues. Trimming stripped 10 bases from V and 1 base from J, with 13 bases between. As DNA, the CDR3 is TGTGCCACTACTAGCACGGGGAACACTGAAGCTTTCTTT. Translated, it gives CATTSTGNTEAFF.

V usage is TRBV11-2 and J usage is TRBJ2-2; D gene ambiguous. The CDR3 has 15 amino acids. Germline V CDR1 and CDR2: SGHAT, FQNNGV. Trimming left V 5 bases short and J 1 base short, with 11 bases between. CDR3 DNA: TGTGCCAGCAGCCCATATGGAGTGAACACCGGGGAGCTGTTTTTT. Its translation: CASSPYGVNTGELFF.

In DNA form, the CDR3 reads TGTGCCAGCAGCCCGGACACTACCTATGGCTACACCTTC. Protein sequence: CASSPDTTYGYTF. The J gene is TRBJ1-2, the V gene TRBV5-6, with D possibly matching TRBD1 (5 bases). The ends were cut back, 4 bases at V and 4 bases at J, with 11 bases in the middle. This CDR3 region has 13 residues. Germline loops: CDR1 SGHDT, CDR2 YYEEEE.